The 17 T cell receptor beta chains presented below share a single source sample, sequenced in a study of cytomegalovirus exposure and HLA in healthy donors. The study ran its PCR with 60 Vbeta and 13 Jbeta primers. Profiled with immunoSEQ multiplex PCR; TCRdb holds only in-frame clones, not every one. The sample lists roughly 120,000 clones, just over 15% occurring once. The sample consisted of PBMCs. These receptors all come from a woman under 30 in good health and CMV-seronegative.

This clone came up a few times. This sequence joins TRBV29-1 and TRBJ2-1, with TRBD2 matching over 8 bases. CDR3 length: 16 residues. The J segment lost 2 bases and the V segment lost 3 bases, leaving 9 bases of the junction unmatched. Looked up from germline, CDR1 is SQVTM and CDR2 is ANQGSEA. The CDR3 nucleotides are TGCAGCGTTGAGGGTTCTAGCGGGCCCGCCTACAATGAGCAGTTCTTC. Translated: CSVEGSSGPAYNEQFF.

This clone appeared a few times. The chain carries TRBV5-1 and TRBJ1-4; 10 nucleotides agree with TRBD1. The CDR3 spans 15 residues. With V trimmed by 1 base and J by 5 bases, 2 bases remained unmatched. Per the germline V gene, CDR1 is SGHRS and CDR2 is YFSETQ. The CDR3 spells CASSLTGQGNEKLFF. As DNA, the CDR3 is TGCGCCAGCAGCTTGACGGGACAGGGGAATGAAAAACTGTTTTTT.

The V call is TRBV12-5, the J call TRBJ2-5; 7 bases are a match to TRBD2. This CDR3 is built from 14 residues. Trimming cost V 5 bases and J 2 bases; bases outside gene matches: 5. The germline V gene has CDR1 LGHNT and CDR2 FRNRAP. CDR3 region: CASGNLAAQETQYF. As DNA, the CDR3 is TGTGCTAGTGGTAACCTAGCGGCACAAGAGACCCAGTACTTC.

The genes are TRBV9 and TRBJ2-5, with TRBD1 identical over 8 bases. The CDR3 has 14 amino acids. Germline V lookup: CDR1 SGDLS, CDR2 YYNGEE. V lost 3 bases, J lost 5 bases, and 6 bases stayed unmatched. CDR3 protein: CASSATGGWETQYF. DNA for the CDR3: TGTGCCAGCAGCGCTACAGGGGGTTGGGAGACCCAGTACTTC. The full variable domain, its missing parts supplied by reference TRBV9 and TRBJ2-5, is DSGVTQTPKHLITATGQRVTLRCSPRSGDLSVYWYQQSLDQGLQFLIQYYNGEERAKGNILERFSAQQFPDLHSELNLSSLELGDSALYFCASSATGGWETQYFGPGTRLLVL.

This clone appeared a few times. V usage is TRBV7-3 and J usage is TRBJ1-2; 12 nucleotides line up with TRBD1. The CDR3 is 16 amino acids. V was pared by 5 bases and J by 6 bases, with 10 bases of the junction left unmatched. The V gene's germline CDR1 is SGHTA and CDR2 FQGTGA. The CDR3 protein is CASSVDGTGGVNGYTF. The DNA of the CDR3 is TGTGCCAGCAGCGTAGACGGGACAGGGGGCGTGAATGGCTACACCTTC.

The chain combines TRBV28 with TRBJ1-5; 8 bases agree with TRBD1. The trim removed 5 bases at V and 3 bases at J, leaving 15 bases unmatched. The CDR3 contains 18 residues. Germline-derived CDR1 and CDR2 are MDHEN and SYDVKM. Here the CDR3 DNA reads TGTGCCAGCAGTCCCCCGTCAACCGGGACAGGTCCCAATCAGCCCCAGCATTTT. Translation gives CASSPPSTGTGPNQPQHF. Combining the CDR3 with reference TRBV28 and TRBJ1-5 gives the whole variable domain DVKVTQSSRYLVKRTGEKVFLECVQDMDHENMFWYRQDPGLGLRLIYFSYDVKMKEKGDIPEGYSVSREKKERFSLILESASTNQTSMYLCASSPPSTGTGPNQPQHFGDGTRLSIL.

CDR3 nucleotides: TGTGCCAGCAGTCGCCCGGCGGGGTCAGAGACCCAGTACTTC. Translation: CASSRPAGSETQYF. The chain is built from TRBV28 and TRBJ2-5, with D possibly TRBD2 on 6 matching bases. V gave up 5 bases and J gave up 4 bases, with 14 bases separating them. This CDR3 contains 14 residues. CDR1 MDHEN and CDR2 SYDVKM come from the germline V gene. The whole variable domain, remainder taken from reference TRBV28 and TRBJ2-5, is DVKVTQSSRYLVKRTGEKVFLECVQDMDHENMFWYRQDPGLGLRLIYFSYDVKMKEKGDIPEGYSVSREKKERFSLILESASTNQTSMYLCASSRPAGSETQYFGPGTRLLVL.

The rearrangement uses TRBV7-9 and TRBJ2-5; 10 nucleotides line up with TRBD2. J lost 6 bases, V lost 5 bases, and 9 bases had no gene match. From germline, CDR1 is SEHNR and CDR2 FQNEAQ (reference sequence). This CDR3 comprises 15 residues. CDR3 amino acids: CASSTSGGAMKTQYF. The CDR3, as DNA: TGTGCCAGCAGCACAAGCGGGGGGGCCATGAAGACCCAGTACTTC. Full variable domain (missing parts from reference TRBV7-9 and TRBJ2-5): DTGVSQNPRHKITKRGQNVTFRCDPISEHNRLYWYRQTLGQGPEFLTYFQNEAQLEKSRLLSDRFSAERPKGSFSTLEIQRTEQGDSAMYLCASSTSGGAMKTQYFGPGTRLLVL.

The chain joins TRBV5-1 to TRBJ1-1, with 9 bases fitting TRBD1. Losses at the gene ends were 4 bases for V and 6 bases for J; bases not matched to a gene: 13. This CDR3 region has 16 residues. Per the germline V gene, CDR1 is SGHRS and CDR2 is YFSETQ. CDR3 sequence: CASSPDPDRGKAEAFF. For the CDR3, the DNA is TGCGCCAGCAGCCCGGACCCGGACAGGGGTAAGGCTGAAGCTTTCTTT.

This clone turned up a few times. The chain carries TRBV29-1 and TRBJ2-7, with TRBD1 matching over 8 bases. There are 11 residues in the CDR3. V gave up 7 bases and J gave up 6 bases; unmatched junction bases: 5. Germline lookup yields CDR1 SQVTM and CDR2 ANQGSEA. This CDR3 is CSAETGGEQYF. The CDR3 bases are TGCAGCGCAGAAACAGGGGGCGAGCAGTACTTC.

This clone was seen more than once but under ten times. The CDR3 DNA is TGTGCCAGCAGCTTAGATGTGGCCGAGCAGTACTTC. Protein sequence: CASSLDVAEQYF. This chain uses TRBV11-2 with TRBJ2-7; D gene ambiguous. Germline V lookup: CDR1 SGHAT, CDR2 FQNNGV. This CDR3 spans 12 amino acids. V dropped 0 bases and J dropped 6 bases, with 6 bases sitting between them. The full variable domain, in which reference TRBV11-2 and TRBJ2-7 provide the parts outside the CDR3, is EAGVAQSPRYKIIEKRQSVAFWCNPISGHATLYWYQQILGQGPKLLIQFQNNGVVDDSQLPKDRFSAERLKGVDSTLKIQPAKLEDSAVYLCASSLDVAEQYFGPGTRLTVT.

V and J are TRBV29-1 and TRBJ2-3; tentative D call: TRBD1 (7 bases). The CDR3 extends over 15 amino acids. Germline CDR1 and CDR2: SQVTM and ANQGSEA. The chain's CDR3 is CSVTGRQGGTDTQYF. The CDR3 region has the DNA TGCAGTGTAACCGGGAGACAGGGAGGCACAGATACGCAGTATTTT.

This sequence joins TRBV28 and TRBJ2-7, with 10 bases fitting TRBD1. Trimming at V came to 8 bases and at J to 9 bases, leaving 10 bases not matched to a gene. The CDR3 covers 13 residues. CDR1 is MDHEN and CDR2 is SYDVKM in the germline V gene. CDR3 DNA sequence: TGTGCCAGCCGGGACAGGGGCCCTGGATGGCAGTACTTC. Its translation is CASRDRGPGWQYF.

V and J are TRBV15 and TRBJ2-1, with TRBD1 matching 7 bases. Per the germline V gene, CDR1 is LNHNV and CDR2 is YYDKDF (reference sequence). V gave up 3 bases and J gave up 14 bases; unmatched junction bases: 7. This CDR3 spans 12 amino acids. The CDR3 nucleotides are TGTGCCACCAGCAGGAGGGGACAGCAGGAGTTCTTC. Protein: CATSRRGQQEFF.

The chain carries TRBV7-9 and TRBJ1-5, with D possibly matching TRBD1 (5 bases). CDR1 is SEHNR and CDR2 is FQNEAQ in the germline V gene (reference sequence). This CDR3 has 14 residues. The V end was cut by 8 bases, the J end by 0 bases, with 11 bases between. The CDR3 spells CASGNRSSNQPQHF. The CDR3 bases are TGTGCCAGCGGAAACAGGAGTAGCAATCAGCCCCAGCATTTT.

This clone was counted once. The V gene is TRBV29-1, the J gene TRBJ2-6; 9 bases fit TRBD1. This CDR3 comprises 17 residues. Trimming removed 6 bases from V and 3 bases from J; junction bases left unmatched: 12. In germline, CDR1 is SQVTM, CDR2 ANQGSEA. CDR3: CSVIQGALSYGANVLTF. Here the CDR3 DNA reads TGCAGCGTCATACAGGGGGCGCTGAGCTATGGGGCCAACGTCCTGACTTTC. The full variable domain, with the rest looked up from reference TRBV29-1 and TRBJ2-6, is SAVISQKPSRDICQRGTSLTIQCQVDSQVTMMFWYRQQPGQSLTLIATANQGSEATYESGFVIDKFPISRPNLTFSTLTVSNMSPEDSSIYLCSVIQGALSYGANVLTFGAGSRLTVL.

The V call is TRBV28, the J call TRBJ2-7, with 9 bases fitting TRBD1. The CDR3 consists of 14 residues. V dropped 3 bases and J dropped 2; count of bases not matched to a gene: 2. In germline, CDR1 is MDHEN, CDR2 SYDVKM. Written as DNA, the CDR3 is TGTGCCAGCAGTTTCTGGACAGGGGCCTACGAGCAGTACTTC. Its protein is CASSFWTGAYEQYF.